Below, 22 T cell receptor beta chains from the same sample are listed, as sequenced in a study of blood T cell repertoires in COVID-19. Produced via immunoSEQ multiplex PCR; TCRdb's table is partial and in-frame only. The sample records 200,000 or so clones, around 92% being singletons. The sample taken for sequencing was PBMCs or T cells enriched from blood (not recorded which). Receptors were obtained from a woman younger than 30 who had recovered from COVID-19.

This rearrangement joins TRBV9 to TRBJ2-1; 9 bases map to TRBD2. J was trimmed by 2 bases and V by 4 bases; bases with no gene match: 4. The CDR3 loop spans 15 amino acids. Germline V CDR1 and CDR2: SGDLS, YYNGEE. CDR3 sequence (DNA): TGTGCCAGCAGCTCCGGGACTAGCCCCTACAATGAGCAGTTCTTC. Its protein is CASSSGTSPYNEQFF.

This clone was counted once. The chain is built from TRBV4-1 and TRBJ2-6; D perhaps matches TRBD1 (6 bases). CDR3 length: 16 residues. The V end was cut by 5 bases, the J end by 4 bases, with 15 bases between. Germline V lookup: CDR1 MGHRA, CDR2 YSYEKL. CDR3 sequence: CASSGGRARGANVLTF. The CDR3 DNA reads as TGCGCCAGCAGCGGGGGCAGGGCGCGGGGGGCCAACGTCCTGACTTTC.

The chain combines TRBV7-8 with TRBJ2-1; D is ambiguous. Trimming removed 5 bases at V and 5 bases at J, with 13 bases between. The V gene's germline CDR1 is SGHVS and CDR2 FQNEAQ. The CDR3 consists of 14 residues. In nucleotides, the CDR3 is TGTGCCAGCAGCCCCCTCGAAACAGACAATGAGCAGTTCTTC. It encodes CASSPLETDNEQFF.

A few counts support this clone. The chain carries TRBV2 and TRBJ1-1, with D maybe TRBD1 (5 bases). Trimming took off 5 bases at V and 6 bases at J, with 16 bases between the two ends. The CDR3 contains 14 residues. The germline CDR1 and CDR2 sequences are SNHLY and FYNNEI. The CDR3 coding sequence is TGTGCCAGCAGTCCGGACACCCCCCGGGCTGAAGCTTTCTTT. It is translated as CASSPDTPRAEAFF. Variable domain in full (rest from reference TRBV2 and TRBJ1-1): EPEVTQTPSHQVTQMGQEVILRCVPISNHLYFYWYRQILGQKVEFLVSFYNNEISEKSEIFDDQFSVERPDGSNFTLKIRSTKLEDSAMYFCASSPDTPRAEAFFGQGTRLTVV.

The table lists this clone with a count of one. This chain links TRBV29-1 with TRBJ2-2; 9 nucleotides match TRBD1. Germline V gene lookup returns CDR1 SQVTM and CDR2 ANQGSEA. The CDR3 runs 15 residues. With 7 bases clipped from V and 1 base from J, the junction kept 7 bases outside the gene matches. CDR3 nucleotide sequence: TGCAGCGCTCGGACAGGGGCTCTGAACACCGGGGAGCTGTTTTTT. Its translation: CSARTGALNTGELFF.

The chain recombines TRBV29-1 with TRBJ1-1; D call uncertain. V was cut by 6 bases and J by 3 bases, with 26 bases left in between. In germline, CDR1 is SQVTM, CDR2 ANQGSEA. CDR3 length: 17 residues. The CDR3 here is CSVKSGRHRRSHTEAFF. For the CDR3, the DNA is TGCAGCGTAAAGAGTGGTCGTCACCGCCGCTCGCACACTGAAGCTTTCTTT.

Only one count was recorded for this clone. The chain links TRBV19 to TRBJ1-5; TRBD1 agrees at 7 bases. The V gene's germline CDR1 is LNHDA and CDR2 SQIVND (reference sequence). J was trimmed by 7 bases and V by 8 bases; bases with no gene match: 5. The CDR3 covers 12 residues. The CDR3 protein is CASSGGRQPQHF. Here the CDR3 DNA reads TGTGCCAGTTCAGGGGGACGCCAGCCCCAGCATTTT. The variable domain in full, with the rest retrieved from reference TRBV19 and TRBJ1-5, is DGGITQSPKYLFRKEGQNVTLSCEQNLNHDAMYWYRQDPGQGLRLIYYSQIVNDFQKGDIAEGYSVSREKKESFPLTVTSAQKNPTAFYLCASSGGRQPQHFGDGTRLSIL.

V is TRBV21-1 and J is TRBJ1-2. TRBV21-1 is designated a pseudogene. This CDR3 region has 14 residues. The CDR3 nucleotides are TGTGCCAGCAGCAAACGCGAGGATAACTATGGCTACACCTTC. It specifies CASSKREDNYGYTF.

The CDR3 nucleotides are TGTGCCAGCAGCTTCCGTCGCCTTGACTACACCTACGAGCAGTACTTC. This sequence encodes CASSFRRLDYTYEQYF. This rearrangement joins TRBV5-4 to TRBJ2-7; a weak D match, TRBD2 (5 bases). This CDR3 has 16 amino acids. Germline CDR1 is SGHNT and CDR2 is YYREEE (reference sequence). The ends were cut back, 2 bases at V and 2 bases at J, with 17 bases in the middle.

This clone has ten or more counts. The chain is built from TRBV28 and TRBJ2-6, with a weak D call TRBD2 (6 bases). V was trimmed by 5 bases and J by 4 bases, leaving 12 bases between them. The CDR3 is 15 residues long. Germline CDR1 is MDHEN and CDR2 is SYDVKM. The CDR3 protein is CASSPTRDGANVLTF. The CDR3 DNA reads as TGTGCCAGCAGTCCGACTAGGGACGGGGCCAACGTCCTGACTTTC.

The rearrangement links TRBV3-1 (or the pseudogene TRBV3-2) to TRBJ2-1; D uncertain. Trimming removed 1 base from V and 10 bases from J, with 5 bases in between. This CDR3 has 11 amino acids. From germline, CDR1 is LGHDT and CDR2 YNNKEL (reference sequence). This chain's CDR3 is CASSQVSEQFF. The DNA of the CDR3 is TGTGCCAGCAGCCAAGTTAGCGAGCAGTTCTTC.

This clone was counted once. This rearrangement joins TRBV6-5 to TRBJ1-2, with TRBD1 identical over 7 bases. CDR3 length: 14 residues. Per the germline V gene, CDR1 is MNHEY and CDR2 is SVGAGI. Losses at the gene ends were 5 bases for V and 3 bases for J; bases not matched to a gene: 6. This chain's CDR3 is CASSPGTAHYGYTF. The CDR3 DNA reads TGTGCCAGCAGTCCCGGGACAGCCCACTATGGCTACACCTTC.

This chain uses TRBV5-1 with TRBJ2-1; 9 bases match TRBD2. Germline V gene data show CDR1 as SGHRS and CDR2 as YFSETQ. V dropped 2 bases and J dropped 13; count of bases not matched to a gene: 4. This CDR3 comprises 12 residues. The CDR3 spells CASSFSGGGQFF. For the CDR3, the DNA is TGCGCCAGCAGCTTTAGCGGGGGTGGACAGTTCTTC.

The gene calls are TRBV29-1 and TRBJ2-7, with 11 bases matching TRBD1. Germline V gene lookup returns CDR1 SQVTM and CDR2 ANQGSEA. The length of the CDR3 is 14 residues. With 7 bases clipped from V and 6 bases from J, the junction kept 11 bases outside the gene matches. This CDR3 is CSAWGGQGAPEQYF. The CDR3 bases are TGCAGCGCCTGGGGTGGACAGGGGGCGCCCGAGCAGTACTTC.

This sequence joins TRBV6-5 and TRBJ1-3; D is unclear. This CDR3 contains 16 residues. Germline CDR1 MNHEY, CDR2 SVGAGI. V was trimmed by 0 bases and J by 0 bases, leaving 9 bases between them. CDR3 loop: CASSYSRVLSGNTIYF. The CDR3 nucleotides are TGTGCCAGCAGTTACTCGAGGGTCCTCTCTGGAAACACCATATATTTT.

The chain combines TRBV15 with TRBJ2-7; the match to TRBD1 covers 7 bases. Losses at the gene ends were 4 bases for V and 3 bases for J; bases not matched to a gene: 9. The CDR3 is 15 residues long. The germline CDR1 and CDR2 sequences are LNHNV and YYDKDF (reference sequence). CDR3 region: CATSMKTGWGYEQYF. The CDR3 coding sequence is TGTGCCACCAGCATGAAGACAGGGTGGGGCTACGAGCAGTACTTC.

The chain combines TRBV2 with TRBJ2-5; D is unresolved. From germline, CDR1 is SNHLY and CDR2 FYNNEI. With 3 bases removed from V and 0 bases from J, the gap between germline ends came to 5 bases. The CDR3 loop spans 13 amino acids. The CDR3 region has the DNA TGTGCCAGCAGTGATGTAGACCAAGAGACCCAGTACTTC. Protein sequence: CASSDVDQETQYF.

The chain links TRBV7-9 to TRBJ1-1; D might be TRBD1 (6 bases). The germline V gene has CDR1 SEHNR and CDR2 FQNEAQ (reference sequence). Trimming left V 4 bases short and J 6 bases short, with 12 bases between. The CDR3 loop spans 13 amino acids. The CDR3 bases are TGTGCCAGCAGCTGGGGGGCGGGAGCTGAAGCTTTCTTT. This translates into CASSWGAGAEAFF.

In nucleotides, the CDR3 is TGTGCCAGCAGTGCTTATTTCAGCGGGGAGCAAGAGACCCAGTACTTC. It codes for CASSAYFSGEQETQYF. The chain uses TRBV2 and TRBJ2-5, with 7 bases aligning to TRBD2. The CDR3 extends over 16 amino acids. Germline lookup yields CDR1 SNHLY and CDR2 FYNNEI. Trimming cost V 4 bases and J 2 bases; bases outside gene matches: 10.

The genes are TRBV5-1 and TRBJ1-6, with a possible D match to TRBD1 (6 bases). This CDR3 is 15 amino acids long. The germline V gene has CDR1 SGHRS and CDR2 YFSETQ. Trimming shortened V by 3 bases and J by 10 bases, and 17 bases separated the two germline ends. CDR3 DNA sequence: TGCGCCAGCAGCTCAAACCGACAGGTTGAATCACCCCTCCACTTT. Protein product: CASSSNRQVESPLHF.

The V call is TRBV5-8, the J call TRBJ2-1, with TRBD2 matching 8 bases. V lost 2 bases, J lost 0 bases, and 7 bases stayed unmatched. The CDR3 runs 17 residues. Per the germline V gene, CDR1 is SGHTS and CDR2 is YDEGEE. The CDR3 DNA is TGTGCCAGCAGCTTTTGGATAGCGGGGAGCTCCTACAATGAGCAGTTCTTC. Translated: CASSFWIAGSSYNEQFF.

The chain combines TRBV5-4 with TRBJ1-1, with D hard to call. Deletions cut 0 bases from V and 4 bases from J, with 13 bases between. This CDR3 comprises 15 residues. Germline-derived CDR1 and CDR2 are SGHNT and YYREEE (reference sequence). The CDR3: CASSLGQWEGTEAFF. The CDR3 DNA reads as TGTGCCAGCAGCTTGGGCCAGTGGGAGGGCACTGAAGCTTTCTTT.